The present TCR beta chain was sequenced within a study of T cell responses to AZD1222 COVID-19 vaccine. Broader study findings: Of the AZD1222 recipients, only 5 to 7 were seropositive at baseline.

In the case of this clone: The antigen remains undetermined.

Trimming took off 5 bases at V and 6 bases at J, with 9 bases between the two ends. Per the germline V gene, CDR1 is MNHEY and CDR2 is SVGEGT. The CDR3 has 12 residues. The protocol was immunoSEQ multiplex PCR, while the TCRdb copy is restricted to in-frame clones and leaves out a portion. The sample holds more than 100,000 clones; more than 85% are singletons and the top ten take approximately 2.1%. The TCR was taken from an adult who received the AZD1222 COVID-19 vaccine. V gene TRBV6-2 or TRBV6-3 combines with J gene TRBJ2-3; D uncertain. Sequences were derived from peripheral blood, sampled 28 days after the second AZD1222 dose. DNA of the CDR3: TGTGCCAGCAGTCCCGATGGGGATACGCAGTATTTT. Translating it yields CASSPDGDTQYF.